This T cell receptor beta chain was identified during a study of identical twins. TCRdb recomputed calls from the 5' RACE reads with MiXCR, one row per CDR3 protein. The sample has around 690,000 distinct CDR3 sequences, 21% seen once; the top ten hold 4.3%. CDR3 length: 15 amino acids. V was trimmed by 2 bases and J by 4 bases, leaving 13 bases between them. Per the germline V gene, CDR1 is SGHDT and CDR2 is YYEEEE. In addition, the sample was reused for a study of T cells expressing NK-cell markers.

The source material was PBMCs. V and J are TRBV5-6 and TRBJ2-1; D is unresolved. This sequence was found in a woman under 30 in good health. CDR3 protein: CASSFGAISYNEQFF. In DNA, the CDR3 is TGTGCCAGCAGCTTCGGCGCGATTAGTTACAATGAGCAGTTCTTC.